Presented here are 29 T cell receptor beta chains from one specimen sequenced in a study of siplizumab effects on memory and regulatory T cells. The method was immunoSEQ multiplex PCR; TCRdb's version includes in-frame clones alone and lacks a portion of them. The sample includes 70,000 to 95,000 clones, about nine tenths of them seen just once. Source material: CD4+ T cells sorted from blood. These receptors all come from a human donor in good health.

This clone was found a few times. CDR3 DNA sequence: TGTGCCACTAGGACAGGGGCCCAATTTGAGCAGTTCTTC. Its protein product is CATRTGAQFEQFF. The chain combines TRBV27 with TRBJ2-1, with TRBD1 matching 9 bases. V trimming: 10 bases; J trimming: 9 bases; junction bases outside the gene matches: 10. Germline loops: CDR1 MNHEY, CDR2 SMNVEV (reference sequence). The CDR3 is 13 residues long.

With respect to this clone: In the same sample, other DNA sequences code for this CDR3. V and J are TRBV27 and TRBJ2-7, with D possibly matching TRBD1 (6 bases). The V gene's germline CDR1 is MNHEY and CDR2 SMNVEV (reference sequence). The CDR3 contains 16 residues. Trimming removed 6 bases at V and 6 bases at J, with 24 bases between. In DNA form, the CDR3 reads TGTGCCAGCAGAAAAAAACAAACAGGGTCCTCGGGCGAGCAGTACTTC. Residues: CASRKKQTGSSGEQYF.

The rearrangement links TRBV5-6 to TRBJ1-1; D unresolved. Germline values: CDR1 SGHDT, CDR2 YYEEEE. CDR3 length: 11 residues. With 7 bases removed from V and 4 bases from J, the gap between germline ends came to 8 bases. The DNA for the CDR3 is TGTGCCAGCTCCATAAGCACTGAAGCTTTCTTT. It is translated as CASSISTEAFF.

This clone was detected once. The rearrangement joins TRBV6-1 to TRBJ2-5; 7 bases agree with TRBD1. The DNA matches TRBJ2-7 better at its end, which makes the J call doubtful. CDR1 is MNHNS and CDR2 is SASEGT in the germline V gene. The CDR3 totals 17 residues. CDR3 DNA sequence: TGTGCCAGCAGTGAAAACCCCGGACAGGTAACCGCCTACGAGCAGTACTTC. Translated: CASSENPGQVTAYEQYF.

The genes are TRBV28 and TRBJ2-7; 7 nucleotides match TRBD1. J lost 0 bases, V lost 4 bases, and 6 bases had no gene match. The V gene's germline CDR1 is MDHEN and CDR2 SYDVKM. CDR3 length: 15 residues. The CDR3 nucleotides read TGTGCCAGCAGTTCTGGGGGACAGTACTCCTACGAGCAGTACTTC. It is translated as CASSSGGQYSYEQYF.

The chain has TRBV6-1 and TRBJ2-7; D not resolved. Per germline, CDR1 MNHNS and CDR2 SASEGT. This CDR3 comprises 14 residues. V dropped 7 bases and J dropped 2 bases, with 15 bases sitting between them. The CDR3 is CASTNPPRTYEQYF. CDR3 nucleotides: TGTGCCAGCACCAATCCCCCCAGGACCTACGAGCAGTACTTC.

J is TRBJ2-7 and V is TRBV6-1, with TRBD1 identical over 8 bases. V was clipped by 3 bases and J by 6 bases; unmatched bases: 10. This CDR3 region has 15 residues. Germline V gene lookup returns CDR1 MNHNS and CDR2 SASEGT. The CDR3 nucleotides are TGTGCCAGCAGTGACATGGACAGGGTAGTGAGCGAGCAGTACTTC. Its translation: CASSDMDRVVSEQYF.

This clone showed up just a few times. V and J are TRBV5-1 and TRBJ2-2; D might be TRBD2 (5 bases). There are 15 residues in the CDR3. Germline V lookup: CDR1 SGHRS, CDR2 YFSETQ. Between the trimmed V and J ends, which lost 7 bases and 2 bases, there was a span of 15 bases. CDR3 sequence: CASFQAGGNTGELFF. CDR3 nucleotide sequence: TGCGCCAGCTTCCAAGCAGGAGGCAACACCGGGGAGCTGTTTTTT.

V gene TRBV6-1 combines with J gene TRBJ1-4; 9 nucleotides match TRBD1. The V and J ends lost 6 bases and 10 bases, in that order; junction bases with no gene match: 3. The CDR3 sequence is 12 residues long. The germline gives CDR1 MNHNS, CDR2 SASEGT. In nucleotides, the CDR3 is TGTGCCAGCAGGGGACAGGGTCCAAAACTGTTTTTT. Its protein product is CASRGQGPKLFF.

V gene TRBV27 combines with J gene TRBJ2-7, with 8 bases lining up with TRBD1. From germline, CDR1 is MNHEY and CDR2 SMNVEV (reference sequence). This CDR3 is 17 amino acids long. The V gene end was trimmed by 3 bases and the J gene end by 4 bases; junction bases not matched to a gene: 14. Here the CDR3 DNA reads TGTGCCAGCAGTTTGTATCCCCGACAGGGGTATAGGTACGAGCAGTACTTC. It codes for CASSLYPRQGYRYEQYF.

The chain links TRBV19 to TRBJ2-5; 10 nucleotides line up with TRBD2. Trimming at V came to 2 bases and at J to 5 bases, leaving 8 bases not matched to a gene. CDR3 length equals 16 residues. Germline CDR1 is LNHDA and CDR2 is SQIVND (reference sequence). This CDR3 reads CASSIITSGTGETQYF. CDR3 bases: TGTGCCAGTAGTATAATAACTAGCGGGACCGGGGAGACCCAGTACTTC. The variable domain in full, completed from reference TRBV19 and TRBJ2-5, reads DGGITQSPKYLFRKEGQNVTLSCEQNLNHDAMYWYRQDPGQGLRLIYYSQIVNDFQKGDIAEGYSVSREKKESFPLTVTSAQKNPTAFYLCASSIITSGTGETQYFGPGTRLLVL.

The CDR3 nucleotides read TGTGCCAGCAGCTTCCAGGGGAAGCTCTCCTACGAGCAGTACTTC. Amino acids: CASSFQGKLSYEQYF. V gene TRBV7-9 combines with J gene TRBJ2-7; D might be TRBD1 (6 bases). This CDR3 region has 15 residues. V was clipped by 3 bases and J by 0 bases, with 12 bases between them. Per germline, CDR1 SEHNR and CDR2 FQNEAQ (reference sequence).

This chain uses TRBV2 with TRBJ2-7; tentatively, D is TRBD2 (5 bases). V was pared by 5 bases and J by 0 bases, with 11 bases between. The V gene's germline CDR1 is SNHLY and CDR2 FYNNEI. The CDR3 is 14 amino acids. For the CDR3, the DNA is TGTGCCAGCAGTCTCGGGGATTACTCCTACGAGCAGTACTTC. Its protein product is CASSLGDYSYEQYF.

Concerning this clone: Other DNA sequences in the same sample also yield this CDR3. The CDR3 region is CASSLGGTGGTNTEAFF. CDR3 nucleotide sequence: TGCGCCAGCAGCTTGGGTGGTACAGGGGGGACTAACACTGAAGCTTTCTTT. This chain links TRBV5-1 with TRBJ1-1; 8 bases align to TRBD1. The CDR3 loop spans 17 amino acids. The V gene's germline CDR1 is SGHRS and CDR2 YFSETQ. Losses at the gene ends were 0 bases for V and 2 bases for J; bases not matched to a gene: 9. Full variable domain (remainder filled in from reference TRBV5-1 and TRBJ1-1): KAGVTQTPRYLIKTRGQQVTLSCSPISGHRSVSWYQQTPGQGLQFLFEYFSETQRNKGNFPGRFSGRQFSNSRSEMNVSTLELGDSALYLCASSLGGTGGTNTEAFFGQGTRLTVV.

The V call is TRBV6-5, the J call TRBJ1-4; 9 nucleotides match TRBD1. From germline, CDR1 is MNHEY and CDR2 SVGAGI. V shed 6 bases, J shed 7 bases, and the junction held 9 bases outside the gene matches. The CDR3 runs 15 residues. CDR3 in DNA: TGTGCCAGCAGATCCGTAACAGGGGGCTTTGAAAAACTGTTTTTT. It specifies CASRSVTGGFEKLFF.

The genes are TRBV5-4 and TRBJ2-1; no reliable D call. The CDR3 has 13 amino acids. V lost 0 bases and J lost 8, with 9 bases in between. Germline CDR1 reads SGHNT; CDR2 reads YYREEE (reference sequence). Here the CDR3 reads CASSLVAVDEQFF. For the CDR3, the DNA is TGTGCCAGCAGCTTGGTCGCAGTCGATGAGCAGTTCTTC.

The chain employs TRBV18 and TRBJ2-5, with 12 bases fitting TRBD2. Germline V lookup: CDR1 KGHSH, CDR2 LQKENI. Trimming at V came to 4 bases and at J to 2 bases, leaving 8 bases not matched to a gene. The CDR3 totals 17 residues. The CDR3 region has the DNA TGTGCCAGCTCACGTTCTAGCGGGAGGGCCGCACAAGAGACCCAGTACTTC. Protein product: CASSRSSGRAAQETQYF.

This chain connects TRBV27 to TRBJ2-1, with D possibly matching TRBD2 (6 bases). Germline-derived CDR1 and CDR2 are MNHEY and SMNVEV (reference sequence). The V and J ends lost 1 base and 5 bases respectively, with 15 bases between them. The CDR3 is made up of 16 amino acids. The CDR3 DNA sequence: TGTGCCAGCAGTTTATTTTTTTTGGGGACTCACAATGAGCAGTTCTTC. Translation gives CASSLFFLGTHNEQFF.

The CDR3 region has the DNA TGTGCCAGCAGCTTACCACCCCCTAAGGGCACTGAAGCTTTCTTT. It yields the protein CASSLPPPKGTEAFF. This chain uses TRBV5-4 with TRBJ1-1; D remains unclear. The CDR3 length is 15 residues. The germline V gene encodes CDR1 SGHNT and CDR2 YYREEE (reference sequence). V lost 2 bases to trimming and J lost 4 bases, with 15 bases between them.

The CDR3 spells CATKDPGQDTGELFF. The CDR3 coding sequence is TGTGCCACCAAGGATCCGGGACAGGACACCGGGGAGCTGTTTTTT. The chain links TRBV10-3 to TRBJ2-2; TRBD1 matches 8 bases. V was clipped by 10 bases and J by 3 bases; unmatched bases: 10. CDR1 is ENHRY, CDR2 SYGVKD, per germline. The CDR3 has 15 amino acids.

The J gene is TRBJ1-1, the V gene TRBV15, with a possible D match to TRBD1 (5 bases). V lost 0 bases and J 4 bases, leaving 21 bases between the germline ends. Germline values: CDR1 LNHNV, CDR2 YYDKDF (reference sequence). The CDR3 runs to 18 residues. CDR3 loop: CATSRDTEGKALGTEAFF. The CDR3 region has the DNA TGTGCCACCAGCAGAGATACGGAGGGGAAAGCCCTAGGCACTGAAGCTTTCTTT.

The V and J genes are TRBV7-9 and TRBJ2-1; 11 nucleotides match TRBD1. Germline assignment: CDR1 SEHNR and CDR2 FQNEAQ (reference sequence). The CDR3 is 14 residues long. The ends lost 4 bases at V and 7 bases at J; junction bases unmatched: 3. The DNA of the CDR3 is TGTGCCAGCAGCTGGGACAGGGGGAGAAATGAGCAGTTCTTC. Its translation is CASSWDRGRNEQFF.

The chain carries TRBV10-2 and TRBJ1-5, with 10 bases fitting TRBD1. The CDR3 covers 18 residues. V shed 8 bases and J 4 bases; nucleotides not matched to a gene: 17. Germline V gene sequence: CDR1 WSHSY, CDR2 SAAADI. CDR3 DNA: TGCGCCAGCTCAAAGATAGGGACAGGGGAGGCCAGGAATCAGCCCCAGCATTTT. Translating gives CASSKIGTGEARNQPQHF.

The chain recombines TRBV7-8 with TRBJ1-2, with TRBD1 matching 8 bases. Germline trimming cut 6 bases from V and 2 bases from J; bases unmatched to any gene: 5. The CDR3 runs to 14 residues. Germline CDR1 SGHVS, CDR2 FQNEAQ. CDR3 sequence (DNA): TGTGCCAGCAGGCCTGGACAGGGAAACTATGGCTACACCTTC. Its protein product is CASRPGQGNYGYTF.

The gene calls are TRBV18 and TRBJ2-7; TRBD1 or TRBD2 may be the D gene (5 bases each). Trimming took off 2 bases at V and 5 bases at J, with 13 bases between the two ends. The CDR3 is 14 residues long. CDR1 is KGHSH and CDR2 is LQKENI in the germline V gene. CDR3 nucleotide sequence: TGTGCCAGCTCACCAGAGGGGCGCGTGCACGAGCAGTACTTC. It yields the protein CASSPEGRVHEQYF.

This clone was observed a single time. The rearrangement joins TRBV9 to TRBJ2-1; 11 positions match TRBD1. Germline CDR1 SGDLS, CDR2 YYNGEE. The CDR3 sequence is 17 residues long. V lost 0 bases to trimming and J lost 6 bases; unmatched junction nucleotides: 8. The CDR3 reads CASSVGPGDRGGNEQFF. CDR3 DNA: TGTGCCAGCAGCGTAGGCCCAGGGGACAGGGGGGGCAATGAGCAGTTCTTC.

DNA for the CDR3: TGTGCCAGCAGTTACTCGGATAACTTCGAGCAGTACTTC. It specifies CASSYSDNFEQYF. The J gene is TRBJ2-7, the V gene TRBV6-6; the D is unclear. Per germline, CDR1 MNHNY and CDR2 SVGAGI (reference sequence). There are 13 residues in the CDR3. The germline V and J ends were trimmed by 0 bases and 6 bases, with 9 bases remaining between them.

The V and J genes are TRBV9 and TRBJ2-2; 9 positions agree with TRBD1. The CDR3 runs 15 residues. Per the germline V gene, CDR1 is SGDLS and CDR2 is YYNGEE. The ends lost 3 bases at V and 5 bases at J; junction bases unmatched: 5. This CDR3 reads CASSGWDRETGELFF. As DNA, the CDR3 is TGTGCCAGCAGCGGATGGGACAGGGAGACCGGGGAGCTGTTTTTT. Variable domain in full (rest from reference TRBV9 and TRBJ2-2): DSGVTQTPKHLITATGQRVTLRCSPRSGDLSVYWYQQSLDQGLQFLIQYYNGEERAKGNILERFSAQQFPDLHSELNLSSLELGDSALYFCASSGWDRETGELFFGEGSRLTVL.

This chain connects TRBV6-1 to TRBJ1-2; D gene ambiguous. V lost 6 bases to trimming and J lost 4 bases, with 9 bases between them. CDR1 MNHNS and CDR2 SASEGT come from the germline V gene. The length of the CDR3 is 12 residues. The chain's CDR3 is CASSPEIYGYTF. In DNA, the CDR3 is TGTGCCAGCAGCCCCGAAATCTATGGCTACACCTTC.